This record covers a single T cell receptor (beta chain). The record originates from a study of blood T cell repertoires in COVID-19. Study in general: Sites in the United States, Italy and Spain provided acute and convalescent COVID-19 samples.

Here immunoSEQ multiplex PCR was the method, and the copy in TCRdb shows in-frame clones only, minus some. The data contain approximately 75,000 clones, around 89% of them singletons. This TCR derives from a man aged 55 to 69 with acute or convalescent COVID-19. Material: peripheral blood.

The CDR3 DNA sequence: TGTGCCAGCAGTTCTCAGGCAGGGTGGTCCTACGAGCAGTACTTC. This sequence encodes CASSSQAGWSYEQYF. V usage is TRBV27 and J usage is TRBJ2-7, with a tentative D call TRBD1 (5 bases). V gave up 4 bases and J gave up 1 base, with 14 bases separating them. Germline V gene lookup returns CDR1 MNHEY and CDR2 SMNVEV (reference sequence). The CDR3 consists of 15 residues.